These 30 T cell receptor beta chains share one sample of origin, sequenced in a study of cytomegalovirus exposure and HLA in healthy donors. 13 Jbeta primers and 60 Vbeta primers were used for the PCR. The assay was immunoSEQ multiplex PCR, and TCRdb's table has in-frame clones only and misses some. This sample has 150,000 to 200,000 clones, with about 80% found just once. Sample: PBMCs. The receptors come from a woman aged 55 to 70 in good health and CMV-seropositive.

The chain uses TRBV30 and TRBJ2-5, with 8 bases lining up with TRBD1. V shed 0 bases, J shed 1 base, and the junction held 1 base outside the gene matches. The CDR3 covers 14 residues. Germline CDR1 and CDR2: GTSNPN and SVGIG (reference sequence). The CDR3 loop reads CAWSVQGAQETQYF. As DNA, the CDR3 is TGTGCCTGGAGTGTTCAGGGGGCCCAAGAGACCCAGTACTTC.

A single count supports this clone. The genes are TRBV10-3 and TRBJ2-7; TRBD1 agrees at 8 bases. The CDR3 consists of 14 residues. J was trimmed by 7 bases and V by 2 bases; bases with no gene match: 7. Germline CDR1 and CDR2: ENHRY and SYGVKD. The CDR3 region is CAISEVGTGREQYF. The CDR3 nucleotides are TGTGCCATCAGTGAGGTGGGGACAGGAAGGGAGCAGTACTTC.

The chain links TRBV21-1 to TRBJ2-7; the table's D call TRBD2 went unverified against the DNA. TRBV21-1 has pseudogene status. The CDR3 spans 15 residues. The CDR3 sequence: CASSKSRDPRNEQYF. As DNA, the CDR3 is TGTGCCAGCAGCAAATCCCGGGATCCCAGGAACGAGCAGTACTTC.

The chain uses TRBV28 and TRBJ2-7, with D uncertain. CDR1 is MDHEN and CDR2 is SYDVKM in the germline V gene. This CDR3 has 14 residues. With 5 bases removed from V and 0 bases from J, the gap between germline ends came to 11 bases. The CDR3 nucleotides read TGTGCCAGCAGTCCCCCCCGTCCCTCCTACGAGCAGTACTTC. Protein product: CASSPPRPSYEQYF.

J is TRBJ2-1 and V is TRBV11-2; 7 bases fit TRBD2. Germline loops: CDR1 SGHAT, CDR2 FQNNGV. The V gene end was trimmed by 5 bases and the J gene end by 3 bases; junction bases not matched to a gene: 4. The CDR3 has 14 amino acids. CDR3 sequence: CASSIGGVYNEQFF. In DNA, the CDR3 is TGTGCCAGCAGCATTGGGGGGGTCTACAATGAGCAGTTCTTC.

The rearrangement links TRBV5-1 to TRBJ2-3, with TRBD1 as a possible D gene (5 bases). Germline V lookup: CDR1 SGHRS, CDR2 YFSETQ. The CDR3 sequence is 16 residues long. Trimming took 4 bases from V and 3 from J, leaving 18 bases between them. CDR3 amino acids: CASSADRQIFTDTQYF. The CDR3 nucleotides read TGCGCCAGCAGCGCCGACCGACAGATCTTTACAGATACGCAGTATTTT.

This chain connects TRBV28 to TRBJ1-2; TRBD1 matches 8 bases. This CDR3 comprises 15 residues. Germline CDR1 and CDR2: MDHEN and SYDVKM. The ends lost 4 bases at V and 4 bases at J; junction bases unmatched: 8. CDR3 in amino acids: CASSSGGARPYGYTF. Written as DNA, the CDR3 is TGTGCCAGCAGTTCAGGGGGCGCAAGGCCCTATGGCTACACCTTC.

This chain joins TRBV5-4 and TRBJ2-2; 15 bases match TRBD2. The germline V gene encodes CDR1 SGHNT and CDR2 YYREEE (reference sequence). The length of the CDR3 is 16 residues. The trim removed 3 bases at V and 6 bases at J, leaving 3 bases unmatched. The CDR3 coding sequence is TGTGCCAGCAGCTCAGGACTAGCGGGAGGGGCCGGGGAGCTGTTTTTT. This sequence encodes CASSSGLAGGAGELFF.

The chain employs TRBV6-5 and TRBJ1-1, with a tentative D call TRBD1 (6 bases). The CDR3 has 16 residues. Germline CDR1 and CDR2: MNHEY and SVGAGI. The V end lost 1 base, the J end lost 0 bases, and 12 bases lay between the germline ends. The CDR3 sequence: CASSYYSGAMNTEAFF. CDR3 coding DNA: TGTGCCAGCAGTTACTACTCAGGGGCGATGAACACTGAAGCTTTCTTT.

The chain couples TRBV9 to TRBJ1-4; the D is unclear. Germline assignment: CDR1 SGDLS and CDR2 YYNGEE. Trimming took 3 bases from V and 5 from J, leaving 8 bases between them. This CDR3 comprises 13 residues. The CDR3 bases are TGTGCCAGCAGCGCCCAGGTGAATGAAAAACTGTTTTTT. It yields the protein CASSAQVNEKLFF.

This chain uses TRBV18 with TRBJ1-1; D perhaps matches TRBD1 (5 bases). The CDR3 contains 16 residues. Looked up from germline, CDR1 is KGHSH and CDR2 is LQKENI. V was trimmed by 3 bases and J by 0 bases, leaving 14 bases between them. Here the CDR3 reads CASSPFPQDLNTEAFF. The CDR3 DNA sequence: TGTGCCAGCTCACCGTTCCCACAGGACCTGAACACTGAAGCTTTCTTT.

CDR3 amino acids: CASSRGGEYGYTF. CDR3 DNA sequence: TGTGCCAGCAGCCGAGGGGGGGAATATGGCTACACCTTC. The chain carries TRBV5-5 and TRBJ1-2; D is possibly TRBD1 (6 bases). V was clipped by 4 bases and J by 5 bases, with 12 bases between them. The CDR3 sequence is 13 residues long. Per the germline V gene, CDR1 is SGHKS and CDR2 is YYEKEE (reference sequence).

The V call is TRBV5-1, the J call TRBJ2-3, with TRBD2 matching over 15 bases. V dropped 4 bases and J dropped 6; count of bases not matched to a gene: 3. CDR3 length: 15 amino acids. Germline CDR1 is SGHRS and CDR2 is YFSETQ. The CDR3 bases are TGCGCCAGCAGCGGGACTAGCGGGGGGATGGATACGCAGTATTTT. It translates to CASSGTSGGMDTQYF.

This rearrangement joins TRBV7-8 to TRBJ1-1; no definite D call. Trimming left V 2 bases short and J 10 bases short, with 14 bases between. Germline V lookup: CDR1 SGHVS, CDR2 FQNEAQ. CDR3 length: 13 residues. The CDR3: CASSLSIEQRAFF. In DNA form, the CDR3 reads TGTGCCAGCAGCTTAAGCATTGAGCAGCGAGCTTTCTTT.

This clone has only a few counts. The chain has TRBV7-2 and TRBJ2-1; D might be TRBD1 (6 bases). Germline V lookup: CDR1 SGHTA, CDR2 FQGNSA. V lost 1 base, J lost 7 bases, and 8 bases lay in between. The CDR3 is 13 residues long. CDR3 region: CASSLGGQNEQFF. CDR3 DNA sequence: TGTGCCAGCAGCTTAGGAGGACAGAATGAGCAGTTCTTC.

Concerning this clone itself: Its ends do not fully match the called genes, so a read error is possible. The chain has TRBV18 and TRBJ2-6; perhaps TRBD1 as D (5 bases). From germline, CDR1 is KGHSH and CDR2 LQKENI. The CDR3 contains 15 residues. The CDR3 nucleotides are TGTGCCAGCCAGAGTTTTAGCTCTGGGGCCAACGGCCTGACTTTC. It codes for CASQSFSSGANGLTF.

This clone was observed a handful of times. The gene calls are TRBV19 and TRBJ2-7; 12 nucleotides align to TRBD2. V was pared by 6 bases and J by 4 bases, with 7 bases of the junction left unmatched. Germline CDR1 LNHDA, CDR2 SQIVND (reference sequence). The CDR3 runs 15 residues. The CDR3 here is CASSQGGLAGYEQYF. The CDR3 DNA is TGTGCCAGTAGCCAAGGGGGACTAGCGGGTTACGAGCAGTACTTC.

The genes are TRBV7-3 and TRBJ1-1; TRBD1 might be the D (5 bases). Trimming took 2 bases from V and 6 from J, leaving 13 bases between them. This CDR3 has 14 amino acids. Germline V gene sequence: CDR1 SGHTA, CDR2 FQGTGA. CDR3 sequence reads: CASSLQGGRAEAFF. In DNA, the CDR3 is TGTGCCAGCAGCTTACAGGGTGGTAGAGCTGAAGCTTTCTTT. Looking up the rest from reference TRBV7-3 and TRBJ1-1 gives the full variable domain: GAGVSQTPSNKVTEKGKYVELRCDPISGHTALYWYRQSLGQGPEFLIYFQGTGAADDSGLPNDRFFAVRPEGSVSTLKIQRTERGDSAVYLCASSLQGGRAEAFFGQGTRLTVV.

This chain connects TRBV7-2 to TRBJ2-2; tentative D call: TRBD1 (6 bases). V was shortened by 1 base and J by 0 bases, with 6 bases between the two germline ends. The CDR3 extends over 15 amino acids. The germline V gene has CDR1 SGHTA and CDR2 FQGNSA. The CDR3 region is CASSLDRANTGELFF. CDR3 nucleotides: TGTGCCAGCAGCTTAGACAGGGCGAACACCGGGGAGCTGTTTTTT.

The V gene is TRBV7-2, the J gene TRBJ2-3; D is uncertain. V dropped 2 bases and J dropped 3 bases, with 9 bases sitting between them. The germline V gene has CDR1 SGHTA and CDR2 FQGNSA. The CDR3 is 14 amino acids. The CDR3 region has the DNA TGTGCCAGCAGCTTACTTGTTCGGACAGATACGCAGTATTTT. Its translation: CASSLLVRTDTQYF.

CDR3 DNA sequence: TGTGCCAGCAGCTTAGGACAGGTGGTCATCCGACAAGAGACCCAGTACTTC. This sequence encodes CASSLGQVVIRQETQYF. The genes are TRBV5-5 and TRBJ2-5; 7 bases map to TRBD1. Germline trimming cut 2 bases from V and 2 bases from J; bases unmatched to any gene: 12. CDR3 size: 17 residues. Germline V gene lookup returns CDR1 SGHKS and CDR2 YYEKEE (reference sequence).

J is TRBJ1-1 and V is TRBV5-5; D call uncertain. Germline CDR1 and CDR2: SGHKS and YYEKEE (reference sequence). The length of the CDR3 is 17 residues. V lost 6 bases, J lost 1 base, and 22 bases lay in between. CDR3 nucleotide sequence: TGTGCCAGCACCCAGAGCGGGCACGGCAGAGCGAACACTGAAGCTTTCTTT. The encoded protein is CASTQSGHGRANTEAFF.

V gene TRBV7-9 combines with J gene TRBJ1-4; 8 bases line up with TRBD1. This CDR3 contains 14 residues. With 4 bases clipped from V and 5 bases from J, the junction kept 3 bases outside the gene matches. Germline CDR1 SEHNR, CDR2 FQNEAQ (reference sequence). CDR3 region: CASSSGQENEKLFF. CDR3 DNA: TGTGCCAGCAGCTCGGGACAGGAGAATGAAAAACTGTTTTTT.

The chain combines TRBV2 with TRBJ1-1, with D possibly being TRBD1 (6 bases). The CDR3 is made up of 13 amino acids. Trimming pared 6 bases from V and 1 base from J, leaving 9 bases between. Germline V gene sequence: CDR1 SNHLY, CDR2 FYNNEI. The CDR3 DNA reads TGTGCCAGCAGGAAGACAGGGAACACTGAAGCTTTCTTT. Translation: CASRKTGNTEAFF.

V and J are TRBV20-1 and TRBJ2-7, with a weak D call TRBD1 (5 bases). Germline V gives CDR1 DFQATT, CDR2 SNEGSKA (reference sequence). V was pared by 3 bases and J by 7 bases, with 7 bases between. This CDR3 contains 10 residues. The CDR3 protein is CSASRDEQYF. DNA for the CDR3: TGCAGTGCTAGCAGGGATGAGCAGTACTTC.

The DNA of the CDR3 is TGCAGTGCTTGGGCAGTCAATGAGCAGTTCTTC. Translated: CSAWAVNEQFF. This sequence joins TRBV20-1 and TRBJ2-1; no definite D call. The CDR3 is 11 residues long. Per the germline V gene, CDR1 is DFQATT and CDR2 is SNEGSKA (reference sequence). V was pared by 5 bases and J by 6 bases, with 8 bases between.

V and J are TRBV30 and TRBJ1-2; D is uncertain. The CDR3 extends over 13 amino acids. The V gene lost 1 base and the J gene lost 4 bases, with 10 bases spanning the gap. Germline V CDR1 and CDR2: GTSNPN, SVGIG (reference sequence). For the CDR3, the DNA is TGTGCCTGGAGTGGCAGGCAGATCTATGGCTACACCTTC. This gives the protein CAWSGRQIYGYTF.

The rearrangement joins TRBV5-6 to TRBJ2-3; tentative D call: TRBD1 (6 bases). Trimming shortened V by 6 bases and J by 0 bases, and 14 bases separated the two germline ends. In germline, CDR1 is SGHDT, CDR2 YYEEEE. CDR3 length equals 15 residues. The CDR3 DNA reads as TGTGCCAGCAACCGAAACAGGGCTAGCACAGATACGCAGTATTTT. This sequence encodes CASNRNRASTDTQYF. Full variable domain (remainder filled in from reference TRBV5-6 and TRBJ2-3): DAGVTQSPTHLIKTRGQQVTLRCSPKSGHDTVSWYQQALGQGPQFIFQYYEEEERQRGNFPDRFSGHQFPNYSSELNVNALLLGDSALYLCASNRNRASTDTQYFGPGTRLTVL.

The chain uses TRBV7-9 and TRBJ2-7, with 7 bases fitting TRBD2. The CDR3 has 14 residues. Germline CDR1 SEHNR, CDR2 FQNEAQ (reference sequence). J gave up 6 bases and V 7 bases, and 12 bases lay outside the gene matches. The chain's CDR3 is CASNSGTTQGEQYF. CDR3 nucleotide sequence: TGTGCCAGCAATAGTGGGACTACCCAGGGCGAGCAGTACTTC.

The chain has TRBV2 and TRBJ2-5; D not certain. Germline V gene sequence: CDR1 SNHLY, CDR2 FYNNEI. Trimming shortened V by 5 bases and J by 4 bases, and 11 bases separated the two germline ends. The CDR3 is made up of 13 amino acids. The CDR3 region is CASSPRQPETQYF. The CDR3, as DNA: TGTGCCAGCAGTCCCAGGCAACCAGAGACCCAGTACTTC.